The T cell receptor (beta chain) described here comes from a study of CXCR3-negative and CXCR3-positive naive CD8 T cells. The CDR3 is made up of 16 amino acids. CDR1 is KGHDR and CDR2 is SFDVKD in the germline V gene. The study made its TRB cDNA libraries by 5' RACE, adding UMI labels. Following a re-call of the 5' RACE reads, TCRdb has one entry per CDR3 protein and lacks DNA. This sample's table reports about 98,000 distinct CDR3 sequences. Note on this clonotype: Its target is not known.

Every CD8+ subset sample held a few hundred thousand flow-sorted cells, done in triplicate. Whole-study findings and limits: TRB CDR3 properties were used to infer TCR strength, and surface CD5 was comparable between naive subsets. Greater hydrophobicity was found in TRB CDR3s of CXCR3-positive naive cells than of CXCR3-negative naive cells.

The sequence was collected from a human donor in good health. Some clones in this sample may be carry-over from other donors' samples. This chain links TRBV24-1 with TRBJ2-3; TCRdb outputs TRBD1, but without DNA this stays unchecked. What was sequenced was naive CXCR3+ CD8+ T cells from blood. Stated subset: CD45RO-CCR7+CD27+CD95- naive CD8+ T cells expressing CXCR3 (TNR3+). Here the CDR3 reads CATSDLPGQGTDTQYF.